These T cell receptor beta chains were read from a single sample in a study of response to subunit inactivated influenza vaccine. MiXCR was run by TCRdb on the RT-PCR reads, yielding one entry per CDR3 protein. The sample lists about half a million distinct CDR3 sequences; 6.5% to 8% were seen once. This material consisted of PBMCs from blood, taken around 25 months after vaccination. The receptors were sampled from a man between 50 and 69 years old who received an inactivated influenza vaccine. Each CDR3 is given with its conserved first and last residue. The order of the fields is D gene, clone size, V gene, J gene, CDR3 protein, CDR3 DNA. A D gene is named only where the DNA matches it firmly. Size is stated for part of the rows, as once, few or many counts, or as a class when the clone is expanded.

-	few	TRBV5-1	TRBJ1-2	CASSLDDRNYGYTF	TGCGCCAGCAGCTTGGACGACAGGAACTATGGCTACACCTTC
-	-	TRBV20-1	TRBJ1-6	CSASRSADISDSPLHF	TGCAGTGCTAGTCGGTCGGCGGACATTTCGGATTCACCCCTCCACTTT
-	many	TRBV7-6	TRBJ2-7	CASSPLDGSYEQYF	TGTGCCAGCAGCCCCCTCGACGGAAGCTACGAGCAGTACTTC
TRBD2	-	TRBV20-1	TRBJ2-7	CSAERTSSYEQYF	TGCAGTGCAGAGCGGACTAGCTCCTACGAGCAGTACTTC
-	many	TRBV7-6	TRBJ1-4	CASSFSATNEKLFF	TGTGCCAGCAGTTTTTCGGCCACTAATGAAAAACTGTTTTTT
TRBD2	-	TRBV5-1	TRBJ2-1	CASSGAPTSGGAVAEQFF	TGCGCCAGCAGCGGGGCCCCTACTAGCGGGGGGGCCGTAGCTGAGCAGTTCTTC
TRBD1	few	TRBV9	TRBJ2-5	CASSHRTGGQETQYF	TGTGCCAGCAGCCACCGAACAGGGGGCCAAGAGACCCAGTACTTC
-	many	TRBV7-9	TRBJ2-5	CASSTPRQETQYF	TGTGCCAGCAGCACCCCCCGGCAAGAGACCCAGTACTTC
-	many	TRBV7-9	TRBJ2-2	CASSLPRANTGELFF	TGTGCCAGCAGCTTACCCAGAGCTAACACCGGGGAGCTGTTTTTT
-	-	TRBV20-1	TRBJ2-5	CSARAVQGGETQYF	TGCAGTGCTAGGGCGGTCCAGGGTGGCGAGACCCAGTACTTC
TRBD2	-	TRBV11-2	TRBJ2-1	CASSAGAGGAHNEQFF	TGTGCCAGCAGCGCGGGAGCGGGGGGCGCACACAATGAGCAGTTCTTC
TRBD1	many	TRBV4-3	TRBJ2-3	CASSQTTGASTTDTQYF	TGCGCCAGCAGCCAGACCACAGGGGCCTCAACCACAGATACGCAGTATTTT
-	-	TRBV12-3/TRBV12-4	TRBJ2-3	CASTPLGLTDTQYF	TGTGCCAGCACCCCTCTCGGGCTCACAGATACGCAGTATTTT
-	many	TRBV27	TRBJ2-3	CATYASTDTQYF	TGTGCCACTTACGCTAGCACAGATACGCAGTATTTT
TRBD1	few	TRBV20-1	TRBJ1-6	CSARDPKDRGNSPLHF	TGCAGTGCTAGAGATCCAAAGGACAGGGGGAATTCACCCCTCCACTTT
-	-	TRBV19	TRBJ1-5	CASSQMGVYSNQPQHF	TGTGCCAGTAGCCAAATGGGGGTGTATAGCAATCAGCCCCAGCATTTT
-	-	TRBV4-3	TRBJ2-1	CASSQALNRENEQFF	TGCGCCAGCAGCCAAGCCCTAAACAGGGAGAATGAGCAGTTCTTC
-	-	TRBV27	TRBJ2-1	CASSPASGHRVKEQFF	TGTGCCAGCAGTCCCGCGTCAGGGCACAGGGTAAAAGAGCAGTTCTTC
-	many	TRBV4-2	TRBJ2-1	CASSQGGAASYNEQFF	TGTGCCAGCAGCCAAGGGGGGGCAGCCTCCTACAATGAGCAGTTCTTC
-	few	TRBV6-5	TRBJ2-2	CASSYLRGANTGELVF	TGTGCCAGCAGTTACCTTCGGGGGGCGAACACCGGGGAGCTGGTTTTT
-	many	TRBV10-3	TRBJ2-7	CAITKGPEQYF	TGTGCCATCACTAAGGGGCCCGAGCAGTACTTC
TRBD1	-	TRBV11-3	TRBJ2-2	CASSFRQGTGELFF	TGTGCCAGCAGCTTTCGACAGGGGACCGGGGAGCTGTTTTTT
-	many	TRBV3-1	TRBJ2-7	CASSQGGRVYGEQYF	TGTGCCAGCAGCCAAGGAGGAAGGGTCTACGGCGAGCAGTACTTC
TRBD1	many	TRBV5-1	TRBJ2-2	CASSPGQGSNTGELFF	TGCGCCAGCAGCCCGGGACAGGGGTCAAACACCGGGGAGCTGTTTTTT
TRBD2	many	TRBV20-1	TRBJ2-3	CSAGPSSGVITDTQYF	TGCAGTGCTGGACCTTCTAGCGGGGTTATCACAGATACGCAGTATTTT
TRBD2	few	TRBV20-1	TRBJ2-3	CSATGTSGAVPTDTQYF	TGCAGTGCTACCGGGACTAGCGGAGCCGTTCCCACAGATACGCAGTATTTT
TRBD2	many	TRBV14	TRBJ2-1	CASSTSGPNNEQFF	TGTGCCAGCAGTACTAGCGGGCCAAACAATGAGCAGTTCTTC
TRBD1	many	TRBV12-3/TRBV12-4	TRBJ2-4	CASSPPGQGKNIQYF	TGTGCCAGCAGTCCTCCGGGACAGGGGAAAAACATTCAGTACTTC
-	many	TRBV12-3/TRBV12-4	TRBJ1-2	CASSLDLAAGAYYGYTF	TGTGCCAGCAGTTTAGATCTGGCGGCAGGGGCATACTATGGCTACACCTTC
-	few	TRBV20-1	TRBJ2-1	CSASSAGLYNEQFF	TGCAGTGCTAGTTCTGCGGGGCTTTACAATGAGCAGTTCTTC
-	-	TRBV20-1	TRBJ2-2	CSASFHSSANTGELFF	TGCAGTGCTAGCTTCCATTCTAGCGCGAACACCGGGGAGCTGTTTTTT
TRBD2	-	TRBV4-3	TRBJ2-2	CASSQEPSGRARAGELFF	TGCGCCAGCAGCCAAGAACCTAGCGGGAGGGCCCGGGCCGGGGAGCTGTTTTTT
-	-	TRBV5-1	TRBJ2-7	CASSPTTGSSYEQYF	TGCGCCAGCAGCCCGACGACGGGCAGCTCCTACGAGCAGTACTTC
-	many	TRBV5-1	TRBJ2-4	CASSRDSRGNIQYF	TGCGCCAGCAGTCGCGATAGCCGGGGGAACATTCAGTACTTC
TRBD1	-	TRBV18	TRBJ1-2	CASSPETGVGYTF	TGTGCCAGCTCACCGGAGACAGGGGTTGGGTACACCTTC
TRBD2	many	TRBV5-1	TRBJ2-5	CASSLTAGVVETQYF	TGCGCCAGCAGCTTGACTGCGGGAGTGGTAGAGACCCAGTACTTC
TRBD2	few	TRBV5-1	TRBJ2-2	CASSLKGGEHTGELFF	TGCGCCAGCAGCTTGAAGGGAGGGGAGCACACCGGGGAGCTGTTTTTT
-	few	TRBV7-9	TRBJ2-7	CASSSWTIYEQYF	TGTGCCAGCAGCTCCTGGACGATCTACGAGCAGTACTTC
TRBD1	-	TRBV5-1	TRBJ2-1	CASRSGGSGNEQFF	TGCGCCAGCAGGTCAGGGGGCTCTGGCAATGAGCAGTTCTTC
-	-	TRBV14	TRBJ2-3	CASSQTSGIRADTQYF	TGTGCCAGCAGCCAGACTTCAGGGATCCGGGCAGATACGCAGTATTTT
-	few	TRBV20-1	TRBJ2-2	CSAKTGQVNTGELFF	TGCAGTGCGAAGACAGGACAAGTGAACACCGGGGAGCTGTTTTTT
-	-	TRBV30	TRBJ1-1	CAWNRALNTEAFF	TGTGCCTGGAACAGGGCCTTGAACACTGAAGCTTTCTTT
TRBD1	-	TRBV20-1	TRBJ1-6	CSASETGLSVGSPLHF	TGCAGTGCTAGCGAGACAGGGTTATCGGTTGGTTCACCCCTCCACTTT
TRBD2	many	TRBV3-1	TRBJ2-5	CASSLGTRQETQYF	TGTGCCAGCAGCCTGGGGACTAGACAAGAGACCCAGTACTTC